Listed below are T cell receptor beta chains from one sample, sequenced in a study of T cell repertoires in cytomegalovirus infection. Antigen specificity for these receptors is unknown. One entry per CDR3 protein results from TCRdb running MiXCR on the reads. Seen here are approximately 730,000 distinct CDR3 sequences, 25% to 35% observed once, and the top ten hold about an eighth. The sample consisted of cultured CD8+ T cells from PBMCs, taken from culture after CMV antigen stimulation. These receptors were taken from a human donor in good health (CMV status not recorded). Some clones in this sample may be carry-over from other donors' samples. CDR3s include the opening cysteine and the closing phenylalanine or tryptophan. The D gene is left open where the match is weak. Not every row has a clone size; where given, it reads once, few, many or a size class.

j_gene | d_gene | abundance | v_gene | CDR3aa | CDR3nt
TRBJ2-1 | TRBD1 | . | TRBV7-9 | CASRSRQGANEQFF | TGTGCCAGCAGGTCGCGACAGGGCGCCAATGAGCAGTTCTTC
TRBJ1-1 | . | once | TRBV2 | CARIYSDTEAFF | TGTGCCAGAATCTATTCGGACACTGAAGCTTTCTTT
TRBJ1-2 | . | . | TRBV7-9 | CASRSKAAGLYGLTF | TGTGCCAGCAGATCTAAGGCGGCAGGGCTTTATGGCTTAACCTTC
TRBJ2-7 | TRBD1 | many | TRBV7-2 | CASSLEPDRAYEQYF | TGTGCCAGCAGCTTAGAGCCGGACAGGGCCTACGAGCAGTACTTC
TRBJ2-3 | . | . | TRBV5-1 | CASSLRDGSTDTQYF | TGCGCCAGCAGCTTGCGGGACGGGAGCACAGATACGCAGTATTTT
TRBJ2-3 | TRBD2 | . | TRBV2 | CAQLAGGITSTDTQYF | TGTGCCCAACTAGCGGGGGGCATCACGAGCACAGATACGCAGTATTTT
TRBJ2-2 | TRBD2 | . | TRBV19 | CASMTRGAGELFF | TGTGCCAGTATGACCCGGGGGGCCGGGGAGCTGTTTTTT
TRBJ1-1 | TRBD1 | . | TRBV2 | CASRETGGDTEAFF | TGTGCCAGCAGGGAGACAGGGGGGGACACTGAAGCTTTCTTT
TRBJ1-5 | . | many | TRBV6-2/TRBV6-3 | CASSLVAQPQHF | TGTGCCAGCAGTTTGGTCGCTCAGCCCCAGCATTTT
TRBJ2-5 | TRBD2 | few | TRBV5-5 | CASSSGLERAETQYF | TGTGCCAGCAGCTCCGGACTAGAGCGGGCCGAGACCCAGTACTTC
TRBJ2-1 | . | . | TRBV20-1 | CSARDLGRASYNEQFF | TGCAGTGCTAGAGATCTGGGGCGGGCGTCCTACAATGAGCAGTTCTTC
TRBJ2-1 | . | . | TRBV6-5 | CASSYRPTTRKANEQFF | TGTGCCAGCAGCTACCGACCGACGACCCGGAAAGCCAATGAGCAGTTCTTC
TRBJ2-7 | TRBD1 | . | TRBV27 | CASKNRGVDYEQYF | TGTGCCAGCAAAAACAGGGGAGTAGACTACGAGCAGTACTTC
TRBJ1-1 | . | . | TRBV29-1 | CSVEMPGQVGTEAFF | TGCAGCGTTGAAATGCCAGGTCAAGTGGGGACTGAAGCTTTCTTT
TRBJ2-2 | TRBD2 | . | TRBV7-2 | CASSLDPPGLAGGHLGTGELFF | TGTGCCAGCAGCTTAGATCCCCCGGGACTAGCGGGGGGGCATTTGGGCACCGGGGAGCTGTTTTTT
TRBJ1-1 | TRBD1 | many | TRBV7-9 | CASSLPGTGPGAFF | TGTGCCAGCAGCTTGCCCGGGACAGGCCCTGGAGCTTTCTTT
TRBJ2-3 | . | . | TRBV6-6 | CASSYFGRQQHNTQYF | TGTGCCAGCAGTTACTTTGGACGGCAGCAACACAATACGCAGTATTTT
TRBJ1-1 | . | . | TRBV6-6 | CASTFVGSTEAFF | TGTGCCAGCACTTTTGTGGGGAGCACTGAAGCTTTCTTT
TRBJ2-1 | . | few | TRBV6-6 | CASISAPGGYEQFF | TGTGCCAGCATCTCCGCCCCGGGGGGCTATGAGCAGTTCTTC
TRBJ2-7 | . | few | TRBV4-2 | CASSQAAPGAGSYEQYF | TGTGCCAGCAGCCAAGCCGCACCGGGAGCTGGGTCCTACGAGCAGTACTTC
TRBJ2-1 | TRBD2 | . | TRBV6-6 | CASSYSVLAGEGGEQFF | TGTGCCAGCAGTTACTCCGTCCTAGCGGGGGAAGGGGGTGAGCAGTTCTTC
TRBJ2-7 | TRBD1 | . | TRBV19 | CASSTPDRVPYEQYF | TGTGCCAGTAGTACCCCGGACAGGGTTCCCTACGAGCAGTACTTC
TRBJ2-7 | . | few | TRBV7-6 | CASSFDGSTYEQYF | TGTGCCAGCAGCTTTGATGGATCCACCTACGAGCAGTACTTC
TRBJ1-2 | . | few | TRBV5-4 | CASSLTDGANYGYTF | TGTGCCAGCAGCTTGACGGACGGCGCTAACTATGGCTACACCTTC
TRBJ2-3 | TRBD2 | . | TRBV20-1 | CSAAPPAGTSARDTQYF | TGCAGTGCTGCCCCTCCCGCCGGGACTAGCGCAAGAGATACGCAGTATTTT
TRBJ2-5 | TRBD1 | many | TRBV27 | CASSNLQGSETQYF | TGTGCCAGCAGTAACCTACAGGGGTCGGAGACCCAGTACTTC
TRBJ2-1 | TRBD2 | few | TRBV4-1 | CASSQVLRGREFF | TGCGCCAGCAGCCAGGTCCTACGGGGGAGGGAGTTCTTC
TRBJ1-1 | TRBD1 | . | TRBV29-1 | CSSIINPQEGVTGGRARNTEAFF | TGCAGCTCAATCATTAATCCCCAAGAAGGGGTGACAGGGGGCCGTGCACGGAACACTGAAGCTTTCTTT
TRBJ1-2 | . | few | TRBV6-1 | CASSEEPVSWGYTF | TGTGCCAGCAGTGAAGAACCAGTCTCCTGGGGCTACACCTTC
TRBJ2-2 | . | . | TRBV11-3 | CASSPSDSYTGELFF | TGTGCCAGCAGTCCCAGTGACAGCTACACCGGGGAGCTGTTTTTT
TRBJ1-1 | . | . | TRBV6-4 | CASRQGGFYFF | TGTGCCAGCAGGCAAGGGGGGTTTTACTTCTTT
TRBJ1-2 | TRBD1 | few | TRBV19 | CASSPSGQIAYGYTF | TGTGCCAGTAGTCCTTCGGGACAGATCGCCTATGGCTACACCTTC
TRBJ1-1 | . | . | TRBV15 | CATSRDLTSGNTEAFF | TGTGCCACCAGCAGAGATCTGACGTCAGGGAACACTGAAGCTTTCTTT
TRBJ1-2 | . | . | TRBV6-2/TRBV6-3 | CATLTSGGHTF | TGTGCCACCTTAACCTCGGGGGGGCACACCTTC
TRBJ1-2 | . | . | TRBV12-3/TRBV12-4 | CASTDLATDRYGYTF | TGTGCCAGCACCGACCTTGCGACAGACCGCTATGGCTACACCTTC
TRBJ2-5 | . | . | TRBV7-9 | CASSHGGQETQYF | TGTGCCAGCAGCCACGGGGGCCAAGAGACCCAGTACTTC
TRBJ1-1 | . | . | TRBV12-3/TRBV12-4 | CASQGEGTEAFF | TGTGCCAGCCAAGGGGAGGGAACTGAAGCTTTCTTT
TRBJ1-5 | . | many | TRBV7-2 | CASSLYRDYQPQHF | TGTGCCAGCAGCCTCTACAGGGATTACCAGCCCCAGCATTTT
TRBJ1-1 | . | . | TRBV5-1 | CASSSYWPDTEAFF | TGCGCCAGCAGCTCCTATTGGCCAGACACTGAAGCTTTCTTT
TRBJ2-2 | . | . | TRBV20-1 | CSARVGILANTGELFF | TGCAGTGCTAGAGTAGGCATTCTCGCGAACACCGGGGAGCTGTTTTTT
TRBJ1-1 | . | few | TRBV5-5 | CASSLPHLNTEAFF | TGTGCCAGCAGCTTGCCACACCTCAACACTGAAGCTTTCTTT
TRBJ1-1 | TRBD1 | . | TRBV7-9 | CASSSPGQGPDNTEAFF | TGTGCCAGCAGCTCCCCGGGACAGGGGCCGGATAACACTGAAGCTTTCTTT
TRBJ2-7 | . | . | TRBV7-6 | CASNVGDSYEQYF | TGTGCCAGCAACGTCGGGGACTCCTACGAGCAGTACTTC
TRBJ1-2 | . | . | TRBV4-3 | CASSQEGMSNYGYTF | TGCGCCAGCAGCCAAGAGGGGATGTCTAACTATGGCTACACCTTC
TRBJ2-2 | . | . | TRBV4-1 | CASSHLGGELFF | TGCGCCAGCAGCCATTTAGGCGGGGAGCTGTTTTTT
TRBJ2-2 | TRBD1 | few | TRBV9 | CASSVAKATGYGGELFF | TGTGCCAGCAGCGTAGCGAAGGCGACAGGGTATGGCGGGGAGCTGTTTTTT
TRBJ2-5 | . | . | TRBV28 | CASSLPESGPRETQYF | TGTGCCAGCAGTTTACCGGAATCCGGGCCTAGAGAGACCCAGTACTTC
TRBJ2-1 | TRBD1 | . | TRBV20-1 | CSATKTGTGTYNEQFF | TGCAGTGCAACCAAAACCGGGACAGGGACCTACAATGAGCAGTTCTTC
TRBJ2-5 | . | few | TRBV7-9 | CASSPMEEAKTQYF | TGTGCCAGCAGCCCAATGGAGGAGGCAAAGACCCAGTACTTC
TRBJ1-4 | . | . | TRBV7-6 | CASSPREGRPNEKLFF | TGTGCCAGCAGCCCGAGGGAGGGTCGCCCGAATGAAAAACTGTTTTTT
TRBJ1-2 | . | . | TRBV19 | CASSVDSFSSGNYGYTF | TGTGCCAGTAGTGTGGACAGCTTTTCTTCAGGCAACTATGGCTACACCTTC